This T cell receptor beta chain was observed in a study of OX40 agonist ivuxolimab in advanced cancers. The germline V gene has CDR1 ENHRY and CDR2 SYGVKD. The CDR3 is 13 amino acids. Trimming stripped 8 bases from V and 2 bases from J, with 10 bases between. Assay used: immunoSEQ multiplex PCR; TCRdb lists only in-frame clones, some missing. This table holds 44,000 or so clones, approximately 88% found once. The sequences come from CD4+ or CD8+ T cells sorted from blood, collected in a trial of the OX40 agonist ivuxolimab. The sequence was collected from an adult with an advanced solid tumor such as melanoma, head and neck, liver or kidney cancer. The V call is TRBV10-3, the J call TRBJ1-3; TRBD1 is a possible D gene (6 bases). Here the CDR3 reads CAIQDRAGNTIYF. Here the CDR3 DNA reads TGTGCCATCCAGGACAGAGCTGGAAACACCATATATTTT.